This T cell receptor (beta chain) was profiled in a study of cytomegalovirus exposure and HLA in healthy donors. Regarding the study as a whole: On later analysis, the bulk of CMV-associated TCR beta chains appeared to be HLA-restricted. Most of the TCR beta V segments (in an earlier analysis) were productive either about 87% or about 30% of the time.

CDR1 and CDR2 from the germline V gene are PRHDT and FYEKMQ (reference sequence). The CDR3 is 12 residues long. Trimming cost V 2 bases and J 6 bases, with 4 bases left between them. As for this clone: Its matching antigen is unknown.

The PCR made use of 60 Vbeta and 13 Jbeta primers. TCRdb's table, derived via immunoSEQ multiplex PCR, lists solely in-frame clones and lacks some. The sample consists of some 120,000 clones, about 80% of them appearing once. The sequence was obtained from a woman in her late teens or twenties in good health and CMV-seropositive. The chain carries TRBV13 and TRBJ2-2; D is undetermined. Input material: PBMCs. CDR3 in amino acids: CASSLSAGELFF. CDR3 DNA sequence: TGTGCCAGCAGCTTATCAGCCGGGGAGCTGTTTTTT.